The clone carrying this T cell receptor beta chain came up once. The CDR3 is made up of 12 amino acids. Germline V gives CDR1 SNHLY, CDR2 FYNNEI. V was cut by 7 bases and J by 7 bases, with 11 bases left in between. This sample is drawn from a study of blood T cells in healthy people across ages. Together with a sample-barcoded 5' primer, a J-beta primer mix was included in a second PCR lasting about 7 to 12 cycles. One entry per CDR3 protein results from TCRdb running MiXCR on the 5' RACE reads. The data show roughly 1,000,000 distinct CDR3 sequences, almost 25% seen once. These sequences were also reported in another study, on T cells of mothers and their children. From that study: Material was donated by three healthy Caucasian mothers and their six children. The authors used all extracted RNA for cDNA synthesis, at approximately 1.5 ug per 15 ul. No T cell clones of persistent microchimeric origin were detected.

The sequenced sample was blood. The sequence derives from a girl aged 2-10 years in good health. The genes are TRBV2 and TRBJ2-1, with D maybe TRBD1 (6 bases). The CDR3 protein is CASIGGWNEQFF. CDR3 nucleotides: TGTGCCAGCATAGGGGGATGGAATGAGCAGTTCTTC.